This T cell receptor beta chain was profiled in a study of monozygotic twins with inflammatory bowel disease. The study, taken as a whole, reports: Inverse Simpson values showed less TCRbeta diversity in IBD patients than in their healthy co-twins. Added variability in patient repertoires may stem from differing immunosuppressive treatments.

Concerning this clonotype itself: Antigen: not known.

UMIs that included a 6-nucleotide sample barcode were added by template switching, which took place during cDNA synthesis. TCRdb reprocessed the 5' RACE reads, keeping one entry per CDR3 protein, no DNA. The sample is made up of some 160,000 distinct CDR3 sequences, and the top ten hold about 7.4% of it. Germline-derived CDR1 and CDR2 are MGHRA and YSYEKL. CDR3 size: 14 residues. The receptor was derived from a human donor with ulcerative colitis or Crohn's disease, or a healthy co-twin of an affected twin (not recorded which). Material for sequencing was blood. The V gene is TRBV4-1, the J gene TRBJ1-1. The CDR3 sequence: CASSQVVYDTEAFF.